This TCR beta chain was obtained from a study of T-cell reconstitution after alpha-beta-depleted transplantation in children. Preparation of the TCRbeta library used unique molecular identifiers. TCRdb passed the PCR reads through MiXCR, listing each CDR3 protein once. The table has about 500,000 distinct CDR3 sequences, approximately 29% seen once. From germline, CDR1 is SQVTM and CDR2 ANQGSEA. Trimming at V came to 5 bases and at J to 0 bases, leaving 4 bases not matched to a gene. CDR3 length: 15 residues. Here the sequenced sample was PBMCs from the stem cell graft donor, taken from the stem cell graft. The receptor was isolated from a human donor who donated a stem cell graft to a child with aplastic anemia. The rearrangement uses TRBV29-1 and TRBJ1-3, with TRBD1 matching over 10 bases. The DNA of the CDR3 is TGCAGCGTTAAGGGGACAGGGGACTCTGGAAACACCATATATTTT. It translates to CSVKGTGDSGNTIYF.